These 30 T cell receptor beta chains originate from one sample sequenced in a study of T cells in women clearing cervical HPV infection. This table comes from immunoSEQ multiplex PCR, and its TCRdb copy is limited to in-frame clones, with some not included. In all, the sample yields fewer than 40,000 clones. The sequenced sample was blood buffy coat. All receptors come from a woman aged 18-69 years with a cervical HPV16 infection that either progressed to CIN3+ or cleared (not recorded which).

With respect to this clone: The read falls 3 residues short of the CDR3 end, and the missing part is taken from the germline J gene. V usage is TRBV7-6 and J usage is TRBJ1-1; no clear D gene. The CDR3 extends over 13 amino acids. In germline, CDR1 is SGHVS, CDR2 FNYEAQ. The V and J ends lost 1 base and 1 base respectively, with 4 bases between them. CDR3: CASSLEQNTEAFF. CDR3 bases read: TGTGCCAGCAGCTTAGAACAGAACACTGAA.

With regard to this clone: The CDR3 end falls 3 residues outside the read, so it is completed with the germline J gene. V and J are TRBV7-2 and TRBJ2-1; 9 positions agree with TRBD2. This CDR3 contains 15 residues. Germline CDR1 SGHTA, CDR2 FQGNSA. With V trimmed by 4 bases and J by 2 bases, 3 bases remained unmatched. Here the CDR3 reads CASSSAGGTYNEQFF. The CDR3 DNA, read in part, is TGTGCCAGCAGCTCAGCGGGGGGAACCTACAATGAG.

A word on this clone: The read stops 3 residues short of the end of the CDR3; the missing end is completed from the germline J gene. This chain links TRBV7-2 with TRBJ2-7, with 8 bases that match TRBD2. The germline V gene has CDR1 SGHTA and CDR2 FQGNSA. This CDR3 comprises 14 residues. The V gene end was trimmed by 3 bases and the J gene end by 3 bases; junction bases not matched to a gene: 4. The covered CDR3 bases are TGTGCCAGCAGCTTCCCGGGGGGGCACTACGAG. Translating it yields CASSFPGGHYE. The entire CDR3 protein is CASSFPGGHYEQYF.

Incomplete CDR3 DNA: TGCAGTGCTAGATTCCCAGGGGAGACC. Residues: CSARFPGET. The full-length CDR3 reads as CSARFPGETQYF. The rearrangement uses TRBV20-1 and TRBJ2-5; D is perhaps TRBD1 (5 bases). The sequenced fragment ends 3 residues before the CDR3 boundary, so the rest is inferred from the germline J gene. Trimming took 2 bases from V and 5 from J, leaving 9 bases between them. Looked up from germline, CDR1 is DFQATT and CDR2 is SNEGSKA (reference sequence). There are 12 residues in the CDR3.

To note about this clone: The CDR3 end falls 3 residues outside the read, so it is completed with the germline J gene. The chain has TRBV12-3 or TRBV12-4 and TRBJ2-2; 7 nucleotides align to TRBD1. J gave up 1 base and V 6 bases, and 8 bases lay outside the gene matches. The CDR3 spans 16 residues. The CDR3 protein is CASRQMTGKNTGELFF. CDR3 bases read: TGTGCCAGCAGACAAATGACAGGGAAGAACACCGGGGAG.

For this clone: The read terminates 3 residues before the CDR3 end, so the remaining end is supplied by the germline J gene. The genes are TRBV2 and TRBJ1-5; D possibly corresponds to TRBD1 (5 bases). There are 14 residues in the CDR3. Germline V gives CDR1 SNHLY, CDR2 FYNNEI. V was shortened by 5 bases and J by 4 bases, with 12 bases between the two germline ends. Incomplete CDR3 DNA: TGTGCCAGCAGTCTTTCCGGGGGGAATCAGCCC. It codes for CASSLSGGNQP. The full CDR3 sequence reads CASSLSGGNQPQHF.

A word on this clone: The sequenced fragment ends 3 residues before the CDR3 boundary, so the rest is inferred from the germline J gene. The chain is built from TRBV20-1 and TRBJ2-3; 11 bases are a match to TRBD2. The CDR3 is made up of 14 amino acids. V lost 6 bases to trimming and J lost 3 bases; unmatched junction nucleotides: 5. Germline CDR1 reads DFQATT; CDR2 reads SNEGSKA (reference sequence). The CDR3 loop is CSATRTSGTDTQYF. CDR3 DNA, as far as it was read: TGCAGTGCCACCCGGACTAGCGGGACAGATACG.

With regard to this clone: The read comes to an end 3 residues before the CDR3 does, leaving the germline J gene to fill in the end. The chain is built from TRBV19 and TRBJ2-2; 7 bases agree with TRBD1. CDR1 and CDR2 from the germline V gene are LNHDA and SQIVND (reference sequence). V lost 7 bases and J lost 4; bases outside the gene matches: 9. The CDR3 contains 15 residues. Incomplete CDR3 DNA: TGTGCCAGTACCCCCTGGACAGGCGTCACCGGGGAG. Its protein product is CASTPWTGVTGE. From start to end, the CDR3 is CASTPWTGVTGELFF.

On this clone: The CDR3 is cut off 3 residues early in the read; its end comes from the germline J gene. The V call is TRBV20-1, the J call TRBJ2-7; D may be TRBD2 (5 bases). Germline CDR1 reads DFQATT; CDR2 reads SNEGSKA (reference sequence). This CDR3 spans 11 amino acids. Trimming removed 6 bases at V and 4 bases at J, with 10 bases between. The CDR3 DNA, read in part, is TGCAGTGCCCGAGCGGATTACGAG. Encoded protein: CSARADYE. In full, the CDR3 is CSARADYEQYF.

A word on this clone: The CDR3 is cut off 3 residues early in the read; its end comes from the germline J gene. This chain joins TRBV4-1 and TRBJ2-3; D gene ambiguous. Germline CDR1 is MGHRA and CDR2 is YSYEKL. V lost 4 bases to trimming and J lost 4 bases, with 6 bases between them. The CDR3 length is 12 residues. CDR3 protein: CASSPGPDTQYF. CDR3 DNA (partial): TGCGCCAGCAGCCCAGGCCCAGATACG.

The covered CDR3 bases are TGTGCCAGTAGTATGTTGTTAGGACAGAAGAACACTGAA. Encoded protein: CASSMLLGQKNTE. From start to end, the CDR3 is CASSMLLGQKNTEAFF. The chain recombines TRBV19 with TRBJ1-1, with a weak D call TRBD1 (6 bases). Read coverage stops 3 residues before the CDR3 terminus; the germline J gene supplies the remainder. Germline V gene sequence: CDR1 LNHDA, CDR2 SQIVND (reference sequence). V shed 3 bases and J shed 1 base, with 15 bases lying between them. The CDR3 covers 16 residues.

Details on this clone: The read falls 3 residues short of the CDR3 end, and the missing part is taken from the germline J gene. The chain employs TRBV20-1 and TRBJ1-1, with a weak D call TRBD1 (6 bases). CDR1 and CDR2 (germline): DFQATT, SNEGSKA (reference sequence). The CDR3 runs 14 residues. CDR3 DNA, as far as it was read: TGCAGTGCTAGAGATCCCCCGGGACACGCAGAA. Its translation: CSARDPPGHAE. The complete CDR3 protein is CSARDPPGHAEAFF.

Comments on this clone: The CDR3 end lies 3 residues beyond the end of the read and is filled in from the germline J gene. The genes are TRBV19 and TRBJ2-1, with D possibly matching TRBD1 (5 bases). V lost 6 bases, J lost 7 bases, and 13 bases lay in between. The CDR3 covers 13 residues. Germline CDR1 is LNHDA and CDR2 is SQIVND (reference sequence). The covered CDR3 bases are TGTGCCAGTAGCCCACCCCCAGGGAATGAG. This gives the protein CASSPPPGNE. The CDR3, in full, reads CASSPPPGNEQFF.

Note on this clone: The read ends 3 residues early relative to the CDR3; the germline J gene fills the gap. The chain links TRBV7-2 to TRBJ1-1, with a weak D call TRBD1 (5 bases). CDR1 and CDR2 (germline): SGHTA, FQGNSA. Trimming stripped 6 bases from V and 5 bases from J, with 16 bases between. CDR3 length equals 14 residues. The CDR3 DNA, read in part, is TGTGCCAGCAGTTTGGAGCGGGGCCAGACTGAA. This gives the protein CASSLERGQTE. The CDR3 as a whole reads CASSLERGQTEAFF.

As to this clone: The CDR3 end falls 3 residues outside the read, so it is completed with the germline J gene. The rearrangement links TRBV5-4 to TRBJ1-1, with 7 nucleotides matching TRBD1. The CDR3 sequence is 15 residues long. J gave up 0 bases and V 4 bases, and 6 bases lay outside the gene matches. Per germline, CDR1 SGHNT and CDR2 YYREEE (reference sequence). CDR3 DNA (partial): TGTGCCAGCAGCAAGCTCAGGGGGATGAACACTGAA. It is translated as CASSKLRGMNTE. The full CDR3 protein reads CASSKLRGMNTEAFF.

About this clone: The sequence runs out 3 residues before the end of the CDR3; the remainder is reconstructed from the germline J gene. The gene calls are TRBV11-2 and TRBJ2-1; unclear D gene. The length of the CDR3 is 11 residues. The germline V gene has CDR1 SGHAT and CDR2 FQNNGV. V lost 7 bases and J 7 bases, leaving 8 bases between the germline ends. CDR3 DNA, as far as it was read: TGTGCCAGCAACCTCGGGAATGAG. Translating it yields CASNLGNE. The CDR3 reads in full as CASNLGNEQFF.

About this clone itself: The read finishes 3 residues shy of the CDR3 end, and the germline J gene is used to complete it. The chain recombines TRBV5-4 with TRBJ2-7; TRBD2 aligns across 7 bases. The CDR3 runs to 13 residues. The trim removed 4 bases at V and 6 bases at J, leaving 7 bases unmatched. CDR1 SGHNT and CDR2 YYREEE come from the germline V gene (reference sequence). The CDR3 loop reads CASSRGREPEQYF. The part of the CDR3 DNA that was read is TGTGCCAGCAGCCGGGGGAGGGAACCCGAG. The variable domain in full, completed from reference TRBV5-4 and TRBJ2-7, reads ETGVTQSPTHLIKTRGQQVTLRCSSQSGHNTVSWYQQALGQGPQFIFQYYREEENGRGNFPPRFSGLQFPNYSSELNVNALELDDSALYLCASSRGREPEQYFGPGTRLTVT.

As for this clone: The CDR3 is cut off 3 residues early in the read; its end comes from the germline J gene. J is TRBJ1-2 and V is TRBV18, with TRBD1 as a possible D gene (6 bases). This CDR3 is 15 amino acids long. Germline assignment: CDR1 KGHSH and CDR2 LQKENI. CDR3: CASSPFQTGGYDYTF. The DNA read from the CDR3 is TGTGCCAGCTCACCCTTCCAGACAGGCGGGTACGAC.

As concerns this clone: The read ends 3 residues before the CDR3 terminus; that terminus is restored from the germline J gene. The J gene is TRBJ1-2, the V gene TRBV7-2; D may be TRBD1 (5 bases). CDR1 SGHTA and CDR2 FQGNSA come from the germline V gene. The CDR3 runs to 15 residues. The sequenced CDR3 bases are TGTGCCAGCAGCCCCACCGGGACTAGCGGGGTCCGC. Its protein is CASSPTGTSGVR. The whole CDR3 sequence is CASSPTGTSGVRYTF.

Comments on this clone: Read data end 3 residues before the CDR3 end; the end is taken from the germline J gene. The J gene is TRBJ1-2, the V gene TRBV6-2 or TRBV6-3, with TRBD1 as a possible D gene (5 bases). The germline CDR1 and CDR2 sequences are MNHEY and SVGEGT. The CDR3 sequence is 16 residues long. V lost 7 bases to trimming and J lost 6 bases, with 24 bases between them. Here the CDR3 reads CASIPGFGADVDGYTF. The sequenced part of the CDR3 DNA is TGTGCCAGCATTCCGGGATTTGGGGCAGACGTGGATGGC.

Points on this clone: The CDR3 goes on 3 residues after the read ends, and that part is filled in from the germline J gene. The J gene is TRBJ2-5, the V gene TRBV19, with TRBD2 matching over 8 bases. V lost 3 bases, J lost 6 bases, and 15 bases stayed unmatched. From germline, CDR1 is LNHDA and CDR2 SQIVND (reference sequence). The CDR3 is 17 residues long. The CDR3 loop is CASSIGGGPRGLKTQYF. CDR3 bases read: TGTGCCAGTAGTATCGGGGGGGGCCCAAGGGGACTGAAGACC. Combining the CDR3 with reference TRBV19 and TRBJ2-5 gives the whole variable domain DGGITQSPKYLFRKEGQNVTLSCEQNLNHDAMYWYRQDPGQGLRLIYYSQIVNDFQKGDIAEGYSVSREKKESFPLTVTSAQKNPTAFYLCASSIGGGPRGLKTQYFGPGTRLLVL.

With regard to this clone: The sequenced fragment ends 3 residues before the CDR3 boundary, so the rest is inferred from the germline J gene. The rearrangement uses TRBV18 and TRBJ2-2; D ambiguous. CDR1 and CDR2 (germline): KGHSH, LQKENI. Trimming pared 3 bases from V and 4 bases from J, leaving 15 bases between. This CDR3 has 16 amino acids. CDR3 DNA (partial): TGTGCCAGCTCACCTGAGGCGGCTTATTCCACCGGGGAG. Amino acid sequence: CASSPEAAYSTGE. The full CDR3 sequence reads CASSPEAAYSTGELFF. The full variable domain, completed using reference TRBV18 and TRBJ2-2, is NAGVMQNPRHLVRRRGQEARLRCSPMKGHSHVYWYRQLPEEGLKFMVYLQKENIIDESGMPKERFSAEFPKEGPSILRIQQVVRGDSAAYFCASSPEAAYSTGELFFGEGSRLTVL.

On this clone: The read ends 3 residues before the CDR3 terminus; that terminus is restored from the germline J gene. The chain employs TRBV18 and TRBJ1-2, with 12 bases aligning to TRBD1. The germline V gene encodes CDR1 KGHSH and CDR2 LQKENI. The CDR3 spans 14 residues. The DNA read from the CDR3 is TGTGCCAGCTCTCCCGGGACAGGGGGCAACGGG. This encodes CASSPGTGGNG. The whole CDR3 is CASSPGTGGNGYTF.

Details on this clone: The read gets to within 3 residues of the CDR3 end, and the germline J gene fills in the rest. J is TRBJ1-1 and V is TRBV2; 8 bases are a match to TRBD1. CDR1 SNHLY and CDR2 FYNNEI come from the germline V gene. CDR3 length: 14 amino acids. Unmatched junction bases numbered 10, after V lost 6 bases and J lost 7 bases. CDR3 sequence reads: CASRGAGGAGEAFF. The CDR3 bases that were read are TGTGCCAGCAGGGGGGCAGGGGGCGCGGGTGAA.

This CDR3 reads CASSSTGGQASSYNDYTF. The CDR3 DNA, read in part, is TGTGCCAGCAGCTCAACGGGGGGCCAGGCGAGCTCCTACAATGAC. The chain carries TRBV7-6 and TRBJ1-2; D is perhaps TRBD1 (6 bases). The observed sequence ends 3 residues before the CDR3 terminus, with the missing tail filled in from the germline J gene. The CDR3 totals 18 residues. Germline V gives CDR1 SGHVS, CDR2 FNYEAQ. Full variable domain (missing parts from reference TRBV7-6 and TRBJ1-2): GAGVSQSPRYKVTKRGQDVALRCDPISGHVSLYWYRQALGQGPEFLTYFNYEAQQDKSGLPNDRFSAERPEGSISTLTIQRTEQRDSAMYRCASSSTGGQASSYNDYTFGSGTRLTVV.

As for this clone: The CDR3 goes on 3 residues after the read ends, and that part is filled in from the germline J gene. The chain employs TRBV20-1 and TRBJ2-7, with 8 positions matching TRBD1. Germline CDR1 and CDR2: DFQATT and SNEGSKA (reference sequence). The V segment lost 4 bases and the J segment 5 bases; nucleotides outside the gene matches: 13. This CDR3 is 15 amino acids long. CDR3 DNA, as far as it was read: TGCAGTGCTAAAGAGCAGGGGGCTAATTTCCACGAG. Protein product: CSAKEQGANFHE. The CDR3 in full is CSAKEQGANFHEQYF.

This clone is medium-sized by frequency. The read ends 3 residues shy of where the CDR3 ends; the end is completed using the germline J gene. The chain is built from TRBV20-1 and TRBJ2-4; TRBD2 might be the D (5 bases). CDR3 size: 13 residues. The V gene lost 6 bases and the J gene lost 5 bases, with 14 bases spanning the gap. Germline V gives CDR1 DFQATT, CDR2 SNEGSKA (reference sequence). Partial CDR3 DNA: TGCAGTGCGCAGAACGACTACCAAAACATT. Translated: CSAQNDYQNI. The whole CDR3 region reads CSAQNDYQNIQYF.

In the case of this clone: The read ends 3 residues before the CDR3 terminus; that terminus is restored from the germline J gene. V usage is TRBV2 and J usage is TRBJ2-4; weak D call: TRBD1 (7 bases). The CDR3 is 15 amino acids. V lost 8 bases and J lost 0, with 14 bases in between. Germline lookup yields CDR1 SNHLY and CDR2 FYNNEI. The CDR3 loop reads CASGDRDLAKNIQYF. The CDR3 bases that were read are TGTGCCAGCGGCGACAGGGACTTAGCCAAAAACATT.

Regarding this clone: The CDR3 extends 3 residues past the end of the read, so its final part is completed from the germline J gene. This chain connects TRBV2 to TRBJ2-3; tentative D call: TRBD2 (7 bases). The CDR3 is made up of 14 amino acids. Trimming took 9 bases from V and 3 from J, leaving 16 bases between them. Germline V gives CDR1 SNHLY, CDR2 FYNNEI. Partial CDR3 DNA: TGTGCCAGGAGGGGGGGTAGGAGGACAGATACG. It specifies CARRGGRRTDT. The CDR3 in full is CARRGGRRTDTQYF.

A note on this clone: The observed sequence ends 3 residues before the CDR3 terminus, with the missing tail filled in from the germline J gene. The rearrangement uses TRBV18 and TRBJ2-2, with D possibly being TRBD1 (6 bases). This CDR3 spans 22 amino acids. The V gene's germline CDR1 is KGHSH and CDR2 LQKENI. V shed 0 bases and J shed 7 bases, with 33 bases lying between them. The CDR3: CASSPPVVGTGRQEGVNGELFF. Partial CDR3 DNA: TGTGCCAGCTCACCACCGGTGGTTGGTACAGGGCGCCAGGAAGGAGTAAACGGGGAG.